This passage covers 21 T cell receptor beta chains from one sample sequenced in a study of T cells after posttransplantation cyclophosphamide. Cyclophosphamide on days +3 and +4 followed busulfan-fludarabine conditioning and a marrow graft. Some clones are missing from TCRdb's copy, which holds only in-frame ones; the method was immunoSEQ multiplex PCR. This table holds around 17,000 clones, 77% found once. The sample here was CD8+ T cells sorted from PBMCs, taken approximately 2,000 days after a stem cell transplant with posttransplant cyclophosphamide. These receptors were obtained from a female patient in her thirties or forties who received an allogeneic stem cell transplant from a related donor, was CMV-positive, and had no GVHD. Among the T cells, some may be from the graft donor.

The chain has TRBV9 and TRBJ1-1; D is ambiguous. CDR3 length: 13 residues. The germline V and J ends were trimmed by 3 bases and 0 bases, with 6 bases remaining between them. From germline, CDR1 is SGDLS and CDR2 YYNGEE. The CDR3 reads CASSGGMNTEAFF. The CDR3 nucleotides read TGTGCCAGCAGCGGAGGAATGAACACTGAAGCTTTCTTT. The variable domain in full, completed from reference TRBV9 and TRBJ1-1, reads DSGVTQTPKHLITATGQRVTLRCSPRSGDLSVYWYQQSLDQGLQFLIQYYNGEERAKGNILERFSAQQFPDLHSELNLSSLELGDSALYFCASSGGMNTEAFFGQGTRLTVV.

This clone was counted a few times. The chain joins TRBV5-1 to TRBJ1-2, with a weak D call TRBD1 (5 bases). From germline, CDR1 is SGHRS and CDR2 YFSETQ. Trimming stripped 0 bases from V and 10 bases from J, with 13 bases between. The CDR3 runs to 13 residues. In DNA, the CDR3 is TGCGCCAGCAGCTTGGCCGACAGTCCAGACTACACCTTC. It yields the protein CASSLADSPDYTF.

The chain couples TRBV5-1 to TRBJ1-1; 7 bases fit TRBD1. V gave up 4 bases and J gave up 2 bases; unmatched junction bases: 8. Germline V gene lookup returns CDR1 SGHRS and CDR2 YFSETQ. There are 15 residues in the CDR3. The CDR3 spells CASSDSQGINTEAFF. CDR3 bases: TGCGCCAGCAGCGACTCACAGGGGATAAACACTGAAGCTTTCTTT.

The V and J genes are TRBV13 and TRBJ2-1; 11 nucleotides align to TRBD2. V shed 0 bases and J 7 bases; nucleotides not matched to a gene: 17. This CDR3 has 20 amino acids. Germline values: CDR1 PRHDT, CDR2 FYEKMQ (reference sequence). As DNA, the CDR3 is TGTGCCAGCAGCTTAGGCCTTACTAGCGGGGGCCCTGATCCGGGGAATGAGCAGTTCTTC. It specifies CASSLGLTSGGPDPGNEQFF.

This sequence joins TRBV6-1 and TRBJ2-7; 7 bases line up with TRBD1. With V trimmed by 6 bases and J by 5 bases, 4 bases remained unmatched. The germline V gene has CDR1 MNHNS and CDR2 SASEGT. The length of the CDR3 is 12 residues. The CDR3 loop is CASRQGVHEQYF. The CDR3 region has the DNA TGTGCCAGCAGGCAGGGGGTCCACGAGCAGTACTTC.

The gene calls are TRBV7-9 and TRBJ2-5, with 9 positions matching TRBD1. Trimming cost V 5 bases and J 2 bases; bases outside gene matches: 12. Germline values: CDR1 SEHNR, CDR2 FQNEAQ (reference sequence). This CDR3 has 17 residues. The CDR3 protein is CASSPLDRGGLQETQYF. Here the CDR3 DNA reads TGTGCCAGCAGCCCACTGGACAGGGGAGGGTTACAAGAGACCCAGTACTTC. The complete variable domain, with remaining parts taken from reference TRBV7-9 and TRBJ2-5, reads DTGVSQNPRHKITKRGQNVTFRCDPISEHNRLYWYRQTLGQGPEFLTYFQNEAQLEKSRLLSDRFSAERPKGSFSTLEIQRTEQGDSAMYLCASSPLDRGGLQETQYFGPGTRLLVL.

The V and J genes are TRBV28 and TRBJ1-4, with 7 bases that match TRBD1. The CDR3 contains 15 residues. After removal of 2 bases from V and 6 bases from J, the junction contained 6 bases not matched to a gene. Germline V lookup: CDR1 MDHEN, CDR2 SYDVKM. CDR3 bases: TGTGCCAGCAGTTTACGGCAGGGGGTATATGAAAAACTGTTTTTT. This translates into CASSLRQGVYEKLFF.

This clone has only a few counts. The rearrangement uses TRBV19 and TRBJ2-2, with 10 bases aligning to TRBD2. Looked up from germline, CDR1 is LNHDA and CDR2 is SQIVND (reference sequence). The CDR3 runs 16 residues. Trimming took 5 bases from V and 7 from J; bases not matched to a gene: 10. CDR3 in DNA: TGTGCCAGTAGTCCCCGGAGCGGGGGGGCCGGCGGGGAGCTGTTTTTT. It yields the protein CASSPRSGGAGGELFF.

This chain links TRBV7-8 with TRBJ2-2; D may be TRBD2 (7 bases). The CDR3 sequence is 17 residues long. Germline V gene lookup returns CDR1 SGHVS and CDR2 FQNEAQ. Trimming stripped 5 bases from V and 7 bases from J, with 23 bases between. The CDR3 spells CASSVMLGGAEDGELFF. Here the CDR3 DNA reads TGTGCCAGCAGCGTCATGCTTGGGGGGGCCGAGGACGGGGAGCTGTTTTTT. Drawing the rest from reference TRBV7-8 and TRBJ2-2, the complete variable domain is GAGVSQSPRYKVAKRGQDVALRCDPISGHVSLFWYQQALGQGPEFLTYFQNEAQLDKSGLPSDRFFAERPEGSVSTLKIQRTQQEDSAVYLCASSVMLGGAEDGELFFGEGSRLTVL.

The chain's CDR3 is CASSPSRGHLTEAFF. The CDR3 coding sequence is TGTGCCAGCAGCCCCTCAAGGGGACACCTCACTGAAGCTTTCTTT. J is TRBJ1-1 and V is TRBV7-9; tentative D call: TRBD1 (6 bases). The germline gives CDR1 SEHNR, CDR2 FQNEAQ (reference sequence). V lost 5 bases and J lost 4, with 17 bases in between. The CDR3 has 15 residues.

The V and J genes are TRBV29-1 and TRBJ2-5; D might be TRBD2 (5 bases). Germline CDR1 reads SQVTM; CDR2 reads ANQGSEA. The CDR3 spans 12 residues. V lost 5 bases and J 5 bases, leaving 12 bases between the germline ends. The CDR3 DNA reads TGCAGCGTTCTGATGGAGGAGGAGACCCAGTACTTC. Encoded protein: CSVLMEEETQYF.

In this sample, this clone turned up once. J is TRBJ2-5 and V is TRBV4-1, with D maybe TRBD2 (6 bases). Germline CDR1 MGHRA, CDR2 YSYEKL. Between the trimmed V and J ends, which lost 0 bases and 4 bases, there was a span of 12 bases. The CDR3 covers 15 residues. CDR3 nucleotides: TGCGCCAGCAGCCAAGAACGCCTAGCGAGAGAGACCCAGTACTTC. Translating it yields CASSQERLARETQYF.

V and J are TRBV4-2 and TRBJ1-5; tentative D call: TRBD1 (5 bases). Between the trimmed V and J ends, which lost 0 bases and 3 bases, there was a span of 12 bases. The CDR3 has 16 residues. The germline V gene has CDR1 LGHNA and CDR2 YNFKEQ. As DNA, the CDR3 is TGTGCCAGCAGCCAAGAAATGACAGTCGTCAATCAGCCCCAGCATTTT. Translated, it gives CASSQEMTVVNQPQHF.

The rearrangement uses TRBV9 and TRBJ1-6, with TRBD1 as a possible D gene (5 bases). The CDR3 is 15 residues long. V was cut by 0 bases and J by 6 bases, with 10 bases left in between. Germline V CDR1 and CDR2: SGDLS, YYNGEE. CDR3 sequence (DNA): TGTGCCAGCAGCGTAGGCCAGGGAGGTAATTCACCCCTCCACTTT. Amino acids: CASSVGQGGNSPLHF. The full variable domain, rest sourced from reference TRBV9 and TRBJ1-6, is DSGVTQTPKHLITATGQRVTLRCSPRSGDLSVYWYQQSLDQGLQFLIQYYNGEERAKGNILERFSAQQFPDLHSELNLSSLELGDSALYFCASSVGQGGNSPLHFGNGTRLTVT.

The CDR3 sequence is CASSSWPAGEQFF. CDR3 sequence (DNA): TGTGCCAGCAGCTCGTGGCCTGCGGGTGAGCAGTTCTTC. The chain recombines TRBV9 with TRBJ2-1; weak D call: TRBD2 (5 bases). Trimming removed 4 bases at V and 9 bases at J, with 14 bases between. Germline loops: CDR1 SGDLS, CDR2 YYNGEE. There are 13 residues in the CDR3. Filled out from reference TRBV9 and TRBJ2-1, the complete variable domain reads DSGVTQTPKHLITATGQRVTLRCSPRSGDLSVYWYQQSLDQGLQFLIQYYNGEERAKGNILERFSAQQFPDLHSELNLSSLELGDSALYFCASSSWPAGEQFFGPGTRLTVL.

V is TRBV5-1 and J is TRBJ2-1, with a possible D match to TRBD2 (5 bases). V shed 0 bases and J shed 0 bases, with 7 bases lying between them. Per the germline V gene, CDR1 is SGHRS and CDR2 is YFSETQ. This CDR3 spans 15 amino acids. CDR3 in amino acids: CASSLGLASYNEQFF. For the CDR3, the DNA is TGCGCCAGCAGCTTGGGCCTAGCCTCCTACAATGAGCAGTTCTTC. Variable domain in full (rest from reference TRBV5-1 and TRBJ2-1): KAGVTQTPRYLIKTRGQQVTLSCSPISGHRSVSWYQQTPGQGLQFLFEYFSETQRNKGNFPGRFSGRQFSNSRSEMNVSTLELGDSALYLCASSLGLASYNEQFFGPGTRLTVL.

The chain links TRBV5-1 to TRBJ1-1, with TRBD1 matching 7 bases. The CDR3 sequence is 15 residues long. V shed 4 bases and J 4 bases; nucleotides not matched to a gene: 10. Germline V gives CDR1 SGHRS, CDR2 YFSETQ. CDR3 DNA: TGCGCCAGCAGCACCACAGGGGCCGGGACCACTGAAGCTTTCTTT. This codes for CASSTTGAGTTEAFF.

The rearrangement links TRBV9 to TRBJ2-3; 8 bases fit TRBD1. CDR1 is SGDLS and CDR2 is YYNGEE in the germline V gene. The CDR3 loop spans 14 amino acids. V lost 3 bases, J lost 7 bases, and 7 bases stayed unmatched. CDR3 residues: CASSGGQVLHTQYF. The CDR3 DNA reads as TGTGCCAGCAGCGGGGGACAGGTTTTACATACGCAGTATTTT.

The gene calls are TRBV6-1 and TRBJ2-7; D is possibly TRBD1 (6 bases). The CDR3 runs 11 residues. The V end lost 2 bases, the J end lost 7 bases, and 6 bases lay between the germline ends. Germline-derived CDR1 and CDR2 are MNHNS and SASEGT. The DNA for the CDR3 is TGTGCCAGCAGTGAACAGGGGGAGCAGTACTTC. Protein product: CASSEQGEQYF.

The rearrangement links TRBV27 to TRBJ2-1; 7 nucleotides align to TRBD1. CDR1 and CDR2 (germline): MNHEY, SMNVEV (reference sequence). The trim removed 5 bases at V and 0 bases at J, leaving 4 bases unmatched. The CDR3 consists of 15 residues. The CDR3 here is CASSPGQSSYNEQFF. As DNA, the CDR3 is TGTGCCAGCAGTCCGGGACAGAGCTCCTACAATGAGCAGTTCTTC.

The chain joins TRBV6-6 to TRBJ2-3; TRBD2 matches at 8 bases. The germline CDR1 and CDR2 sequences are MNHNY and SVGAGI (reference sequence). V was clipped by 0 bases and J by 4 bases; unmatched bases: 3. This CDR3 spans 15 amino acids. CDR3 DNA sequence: TGTGCCAGCAGTTACTCGCGGGGGGAGGCAGATACGCAGTATTTT. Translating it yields CASSYSRGEADTQYF.